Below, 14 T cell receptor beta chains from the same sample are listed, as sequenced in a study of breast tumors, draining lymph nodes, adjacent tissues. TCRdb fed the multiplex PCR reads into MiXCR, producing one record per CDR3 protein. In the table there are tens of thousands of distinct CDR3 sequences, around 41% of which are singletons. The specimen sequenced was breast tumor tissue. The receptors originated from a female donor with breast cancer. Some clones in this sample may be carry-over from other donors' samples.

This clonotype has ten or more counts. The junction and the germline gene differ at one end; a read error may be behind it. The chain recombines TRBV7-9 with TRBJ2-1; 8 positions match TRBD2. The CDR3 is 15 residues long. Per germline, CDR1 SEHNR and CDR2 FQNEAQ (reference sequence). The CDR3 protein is CASSLGSGRMNEQLF. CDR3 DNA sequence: TGTGCCAGCAGCTTAGGAAGCGGGAGAATGAATGAGCAGCTCTTC. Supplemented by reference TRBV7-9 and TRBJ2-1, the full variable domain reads DTGVSQNPRHKITKRGQNVTFRCDPISEHNRLYWYRQTLGQGPEFLTYFQNEAQLEKSRLLSDRFSAERPKGSFSTLEIQRTEQGDSAMYLCASSLGSGRMNEQLFGPGTRLTVL.

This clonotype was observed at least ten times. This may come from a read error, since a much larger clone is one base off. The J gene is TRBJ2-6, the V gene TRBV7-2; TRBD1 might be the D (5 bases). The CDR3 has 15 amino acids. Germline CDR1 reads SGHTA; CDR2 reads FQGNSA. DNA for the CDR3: TGTGCCAGCAGCTTTACCCCTTCTGGGGCCAACGTCCTGCCTTTC. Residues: CASSFTPSGANVLPF.

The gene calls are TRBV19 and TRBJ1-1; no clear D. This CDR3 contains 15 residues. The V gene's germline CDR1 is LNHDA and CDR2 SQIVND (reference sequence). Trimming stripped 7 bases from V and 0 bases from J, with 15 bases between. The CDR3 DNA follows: TGTGCCAGTAAATTCTCCAGGAGTATGAACACTGAAGCTTTCTTT. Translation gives CASKFSRSMNTEAFF.

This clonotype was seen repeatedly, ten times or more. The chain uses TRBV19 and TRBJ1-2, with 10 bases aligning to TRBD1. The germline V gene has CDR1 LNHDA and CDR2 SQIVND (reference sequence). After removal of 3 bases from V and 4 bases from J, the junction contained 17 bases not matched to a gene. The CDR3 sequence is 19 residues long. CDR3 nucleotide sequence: TGTGCCAGTAGTATCGCTCAAAATCTTGGGACAGGGGTCAGCTATGGCTACACCTTC. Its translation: CASSIAQNLGTGVSYGYTF.

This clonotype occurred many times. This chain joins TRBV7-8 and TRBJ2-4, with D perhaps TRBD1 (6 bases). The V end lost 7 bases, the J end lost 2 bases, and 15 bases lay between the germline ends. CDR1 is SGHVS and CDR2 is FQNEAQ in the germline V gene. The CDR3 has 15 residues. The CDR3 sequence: CASTTGQDPKNIQYF. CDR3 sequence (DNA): TGTGCCAGCACAACGGGACAAGACCCCAAAAACATTCAGTACTTC.

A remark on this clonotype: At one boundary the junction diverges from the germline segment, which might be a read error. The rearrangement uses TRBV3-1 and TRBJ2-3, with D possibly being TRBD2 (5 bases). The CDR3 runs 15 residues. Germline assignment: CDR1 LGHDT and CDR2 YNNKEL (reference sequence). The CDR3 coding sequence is TGTGCCAGCAGCCAAGGAGACAAGGGAGCAGATACGCGGTATTTT. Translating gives CASSQGDKGADTRYF.

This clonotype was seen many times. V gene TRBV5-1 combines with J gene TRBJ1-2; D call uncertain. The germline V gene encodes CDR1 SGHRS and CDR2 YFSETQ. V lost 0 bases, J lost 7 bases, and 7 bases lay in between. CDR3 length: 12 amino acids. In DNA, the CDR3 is TGCGCCAGCAGCTTGGAGCGGGGTGGCTACACCTTC. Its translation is CASSLERGGYTF.

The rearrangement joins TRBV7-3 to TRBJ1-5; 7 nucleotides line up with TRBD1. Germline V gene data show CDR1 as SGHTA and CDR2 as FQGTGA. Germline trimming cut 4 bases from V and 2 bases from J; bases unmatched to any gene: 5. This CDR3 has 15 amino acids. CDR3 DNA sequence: TGTGCCAGCAGCTCGGACAGGACGCGCAATCAGCCCCAGCATTTT. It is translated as CASSSDRTRNQPQHF.

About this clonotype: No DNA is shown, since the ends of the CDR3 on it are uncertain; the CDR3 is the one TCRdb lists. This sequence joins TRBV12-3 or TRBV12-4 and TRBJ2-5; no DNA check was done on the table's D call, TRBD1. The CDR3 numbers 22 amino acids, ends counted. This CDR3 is CASSASGTGVEKLFFGSGTQYF.

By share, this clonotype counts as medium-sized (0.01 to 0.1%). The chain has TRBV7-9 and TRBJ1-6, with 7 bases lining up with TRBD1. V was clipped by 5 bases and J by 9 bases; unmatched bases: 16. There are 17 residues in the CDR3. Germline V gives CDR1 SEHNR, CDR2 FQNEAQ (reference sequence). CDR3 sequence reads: CASSTHDRTGFGSPLHF. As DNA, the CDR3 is TGTGCCAGCAGCACGCATGATAGGACAGGTTTTGGTTCACCCCTCCACTTT.

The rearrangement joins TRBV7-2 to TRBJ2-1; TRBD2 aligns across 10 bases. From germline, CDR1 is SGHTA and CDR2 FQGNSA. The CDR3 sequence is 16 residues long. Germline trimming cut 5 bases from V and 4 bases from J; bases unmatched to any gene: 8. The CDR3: CASSLSSGSWYNEQFF. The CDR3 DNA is TGTGCCAGCAGCCTTTCTAGCGGGAGTTGGTACAATGAGCAGTTCTTC.

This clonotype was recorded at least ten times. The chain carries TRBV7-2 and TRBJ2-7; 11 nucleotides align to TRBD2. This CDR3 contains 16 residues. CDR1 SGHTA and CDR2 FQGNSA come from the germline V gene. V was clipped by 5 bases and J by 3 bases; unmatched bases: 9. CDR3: CASSSVGTSGYYEQYF. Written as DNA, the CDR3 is TGTGCCAGCAGCAGCGTAGGGACTAGCGGATACTACGAGCAGTACTTC.

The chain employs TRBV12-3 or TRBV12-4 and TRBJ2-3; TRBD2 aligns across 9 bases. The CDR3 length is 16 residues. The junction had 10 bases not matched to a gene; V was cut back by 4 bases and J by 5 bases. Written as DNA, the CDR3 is TGTGCCAGCAGTTCAACTAGCGGGCGTACCCTAGATACGCAGTATTTT. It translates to CASSSTSGRTLDTQYF.

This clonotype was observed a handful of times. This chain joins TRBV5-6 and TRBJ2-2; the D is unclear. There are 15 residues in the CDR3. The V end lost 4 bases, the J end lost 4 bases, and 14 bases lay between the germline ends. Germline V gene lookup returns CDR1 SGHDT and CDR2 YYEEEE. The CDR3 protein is CASSQLVVGTGELFF. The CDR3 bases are TGTGCCAGCAGCCAGCTAGTAGTTGGCACCGGGGAGCTGTTTTTT.